Following are 14 T cell receptor beta chains from one sample sequenced in a study of T-cell memory formation after mild COVID-19. TCRdb processed the 5' RACE reads anew with MiXCR; each CDR3 protein has one entry. Of around 320,000 distinct CDR3 sequences in the sample, 15% to 20% were seen once. The specimen was PBMCs or a T cell subset sorted from them (not recorded which). These receptor sequences come from a man between 18 and 35 years old who had mild COVID-19 (a few samples of this study predate the infection). Cell type and time point are not known.

In this sample, this clonotype turned up many times. The chain carries TRBV29-1 and TRBJ2-5; possibly TRBD2 for D (5 bases). Trimming pared 5 bases from V and 10 bases from J, leaving 14 bases between. This CDR3 is built from 11 residues. Looked up from germline, CDR1 is SQVTM and CDR2 is ANQGSEA. The CDR3 nucleotides are TGCAGCGTTACCCCGGGGTCAAACCAGTACTTC. It encodes CSVTPGSNQYF. The variable domain in full, with the rest retrieved from reference TRBV29-1 and TRBJ2-5, is SAVISQKPSRDICQRGTSLTIQCQVDSQVTMMFWYRQQPGQSLTLIATANQGSEATYESGFVIDKFPISRPNLTFSTLTVSNMSPEDSSIYLCSVTPGSNQYFGPGTRLLVL.

This sequence joins TRBV4-3 and TRBJ1-4; D remains ambiguous. Germline assignment: CDR1 LGHNA and CDR2 YSLEER. V lost 0 bases and J lost 5, with 7 bases in between. This CDR3 is built from 14 residues. CDR3 sequence: CASSQDGRNEKLFF. The CDR3 coding sequence is TGCGCCAGCAGCCAAGATGGACGCAATGAAAAACTGTTTTTT.

This clonotype was observed a handful of times. The chain carries TRBV7-2 and TRBJ1-1; no reliable D call. This CDR3 comprises 13 residues. V lost 4 bases and J 10 bases, leaving 16 bases between the germline ends. Germline V gene sequence: CDR1 SGHTA, CDR2 FQGNSA. CDR3 bases: TGTGCCAGCAGCTCCGATCTGATAAAGGGAGCTTTCTTT. Protein product: CASSSDLIKGAFF.

This clonotype was detected ten times or more. The chain employs TRBV29-1 and TRBJ1-2; D uncertain. The CDR3 runs to 14 residues. The V end was cut by 3 bases, the J end by 2 bases, with 13 bases between. Germline V gives CDR1 SQVTM, CDR2 ANQGSEA. DNA of the CDR3: TGCAGCGTTGAGGAGCCGCCGAGGAACTATGGCTACACCTTC. Its translation: CSVEEPPRNYGYTF.

This chain connects TRBV7-2 to TRBJ2-2; 10 bases fit TRBD1. CDR1 and CDR2 (germline): SGHTA, FQGNSA. Unmatched junction bases numbered 9, after V lost 3 bases and J lost 5 bases. CDR3 length: 17 residues. CDR3 coding DNA: TGTGCCAGCAGCTTCCGGACAGGGGGATCGATAACCGGGGAGCTGTTTTTT. Its translation is CASSFRTGGSITGELFF.

In its sample, this clonotype was seen a few times. The chain has TRBV6-4 and TRBJ2-3; no reliable D call. This CDR3 has 15 residues. Germline V gene lookup returns CDR1 MRHNA and CDR2 SNTAGT. V lost 4 bases to trimming and J lost 2 bases, with 13 bases between them. This CDR3 reads CASSARVEPTDTQYF. The CDR3 coding sequence is TGTGCCAGCAGTGCCCGAGTGGAGCCCACAGATACGCAGTATTTT.

V and J are TRBV7-3 and TRBJ2-2; a possible D gene is TRBD1 (6 bases). Germline V gives CDR1 SGHTA, CDR2 FQGTGA. The CDR3 is 18 residues long. The V and J ends lost 0 bases and 4 bases respectively, with 18 bases between them. CDR3 protein: CASSLTHGAGAVTGELFF. The CDR3 DNA follows: TGTGCCAGCAGCTTAACCCACGGTGCAGGGGCGGTCACCGGGGAGCTGTTTTTT.

This clonotype was seen only a few times. V is TRBV4-3 and J is TRBJ2-1; D not certain. The CDR3 covers 13 residues. CDR1 is LGHNA, CDR2 YSLEER, per germline. V gave up 5 bases and J gave up 4 bases, with 9 bases separating them. The CDR3 spells CASSVNSYNEQFF. As DNA, the CDR3 is TGCGCCAGCAGCGTCAACTCTTACAATGAGCAGTTCTTC.

V usage is TRBV11-1 and J usage is TRBJ2-1, with D tentatively TRBD1 or TRBD2 (6 bases each). V shed 2 bases and J shed 7 bases, with 15 bases lying between them. The CDR3 loop spans 15 amino acids. Germline V gene data show CDR1 as SGHAT and CDR2 as FQDESV (reference sequence). The CDR3, as DNA: TGTGCCAGCAGCTTATCTCCGGGGGCAAGGAATGAGCAGTTCTTC. It yields the protein CASSLSPGARNEQFF.

The J gene is TRBJ2-5, the V gene TRBV24-1; D is unclear. CDR1 and CDR2 from the germline V gene are KGHDR and SFDVKD. The CDR3 totals 11 residues. V lost 10 bases to trimming and J lost 5 bases, with 10 bases between them. The CDR3 is CATADRETQYF. In nucleotides, the CDR3 is TGTGCCACAGCTGATAGGGAGACCCAGTACTTC.

This clonotype turned up a few times. The chain carries TRBV7-2 and TRBJ2-3; 12 bases agree with TRBD2. CDR1 is SGHTA, CDR2 FQGNSA, per germline. V trimming: 6 bases; J trimming: 4 bases; junction bases outside the gene matches: 5. The CDR3 sequence is 15 residues long. The CDR3 nucleotides are TGTGCCAGCAGGCTGACTAGCGGGGGTGCAGATACGCAGTATTTT. It translates to CASRLTSGGADTQYF.

This chain joins TRBV6-5 and TRBJ2-1, with D possibly being TRBD2 (5 bases). The germline V gene has CDR1 MNHEY and CDR2 SVGAGI. CDR3 length equals 12 residues. Trimming cost V 2 bases and J 10 bases, with 9 bases left between them. DNA of the CDR3: TGTGCCAGCAGTTACCAGAGCGGAGAGCAGTTCTTC. This codes for CASSYQSGEQFF.

DNA of the CDR3: TGCGCCAGCAGCCAAGGTACAGCGGGGCAAGAGACCCAGTACTTC. Residues: CASSQGTAGQETQYF. The rearrangement links TRBV4-1 to TRBJ2-5, with 7 bases identical to TRBD2. CDR1 MGHRA and CDR2 YSYEKL come from the germline V gene. The CDR3 totals 15 residues. The ends lost 1 base at V and 2 bases at J; junction bases unmatched: 4.

The chain has TRBV4-2 and TRBJ2-3; 8 bases line up with TRBD2. Germline CDR1 and CDR2: LGHNA and YNFKEQ. V was clipped by 2 bases and J by 1 base; unmatched bases: 5. The CDR3 has 16 residues. The CDR3 sequence: CASSQLAGAGTDTQYF. As DNA, the CDR3 is TGTGCCAGCAGCCAACTAGCGGGCGCCGGCACAGATACGCAGTATTTT.